The 24 T cell receptor beta chains below come from one sample, sequenced in a study of graft-versus-host responses after intestinal transplantation. Sequencing used immunoSEQ multiplex PCR; TCRdb keeps in-frame clones, though not all of them. The data contain approximately 85,000 clones, 90% to 95% of them singletons. Their recognized antigens are unknown. Specimen: unstimulated CD8+ T cells sorted from spleen or lymph node cells, collected before transplant. All receptors come from a human donor who was the organ donor for an intestinal transplant.

The DNA of the CDR3 is TGTGCCAGTAGTACCCCGGGAGCGTATGGCTACACCTTC. Amino acids: CASSTPGAYGYTF. This chain links TRBV19 with TRBJ1-2; D not certain. V was clipped by 4 bases and J by 5 bases, with 11 bases between them. The CDR3 contains 13 residues. The germline CDR1 and CDR2 sequences are LNHDA and SQIVND (reference sequence).

DNA for the CDR3: TGTGCCAGCAGAGGAGGGACCGAAGCTTTCTTT. It specifies CASRGGTEAFF. The chain links TRBV5-4 to TRBJ1-1, with D possibly matching TRBD1 (5 bases). Germline-derived CDR1 and CDR2 are SGHNT and YYREEE (reference sequence). The V end was cut by 5 bases, the J end by 8 bases, with 10 bases between. The CDR3 is 11 residues long.

This sequence joins TRBV7-6 and TRBJ2-2, with D perhaps TRBD2 (5 bases). Germline CDR1 reads SGHVS; CDR2 reads FNYEAQ. The CDR3 consists of 17 residues. The V gene lost 5 bases and the J gene lost 4 bases, with 20 bases spanning the gap. CDR3: CASSPSGPGIGTGELFF. CDR3 bases: TGTGCCAGCAGCCCGTCAGGACCGGGAATCGGCACCGGGGAGCTGTTTTTT.

The V call is TRBV10-3, the J call TRBJ2-7, with 7 bases lining up with TRBD1. Per the germline V gene, CDR1 is ENHRY and CDR2 is SYGVKD. CDR3 length equals 13 residues. V trimming: 8 bases; J trimming: 1 base; junction bases outside the gene matches: 5. The CDR3 region is CAIGQDGSYEQYF. CDR3 in DNA: TGTGCCATCGGACAGGACGGATCCTACGAGCAGTACTTC.

The gene calls are TRBV19 and TRBJ2-1, with 12 nucleotides matching TRBD2. V was clipped by 5 bases and J by 8 bases; unmatched bases: 7. CDR3 length: 15 residues. Per the germline V gene, CDR1 is LNHDA and CDR2 is SQIVND (reference sequence). DNA of the CDR3: TGTGCCAGTAGTCTGACTAGCGGGAGCGGAGATGAGCAGTTCTTC. Translating gives CASSLTSGSGDEQFF.

The rearrangement links TRBV6-1 to TRBJ2-7, with D tentatively TRBD2 (5 bases). Germline CDR1 MNHNS, CDR2 SASEGT. V shed 3 bases and J shed 2 bases, with 14 bases lying between them. The CDR3 sequence is 15 residues long. The chain's CDR3 is CASSEPTRGTYEQYF. The CDR3 nucleotides are TGTGCCAGCAGTGAGCCGACCCGGGGTACCTACGAGCAGTACTTC.

This clone was seen just once. V usage is TRBV2 and J usage is TRBJ2-5, with 10 bases matching TRBD2. The CDR3 is 18 residues long. The V segment lost 8 bases and the J segment 5 bases; nucleotides outside the gene matches: 20. Germline V gene data show CDR1 as SNHLY and CDR2 as FYNNEI. The CDR3 is CASGGIGLAAGPWETQYF. The CDR3 nucleotides are TGTGCCAGCGGGGGTATAGGACTAGCGGCGGGTCCGTGGGAGACCCAGTACTTC. The variable domain in full, with the rest retrieved from reference TRBV2 and TRBJ2-5, is EPEVTQTPSHQVTQMGQEVILRCVPISNHLYFYWYRQILGQKVEFLVSFYNNEISEKSEIFDDQFSVERPDGSNFTLKIRSTKLEDSAMYFCASGGIGLAAGPWETQYFGPGTRLLVL.

This chain uses TRBV7-3 with TRBJ2-1; 9 nucleotides match TRBD2. Germline CDR1 is SGHTA and CDR2 is FQGTGA. V gave up 2 bases and J gave up 8 bases; unmatched junction bases: 10. The CDR3 consists of 16 residues. CDR3 protein: CASSLGIAGVAYEQFF. CDR3 DNA: TGTGCCAGCAGCTTAGGTATAGCGGGAGTTGCCTATGAGCAGTTCTTC.

The chain employs TRBV4-1 and TRBJ1-4; D may be TRBD1 (6 bases). The CDR3 is made up of 16 amino acids. Germline V gives CDR1 MGHRA, CDR2 YSYEKL. The V gene lost 1 base and the J gene lost 8 bases, with 17 bases spanning the gap. The DNA of the CDR3 is TGCGCCAGCAGCCAAGTTACCGGGGGGGCGAGGGAAAAACTGTTTTTT. Its translation: CASSQVTGGAREKLFF.

The chain combines TRBV11-2 with TRBJ2-3, with unresolved D. The ends were cut back, 5 bases at V and 2 bases at J, with 8 bases in the middle. The germline V gene has CDR1 SGHAT and CDR2 FQNNGV. The CDR3 is made up of 13 amino acids. In DNA form, the CDR3 reads TGTGCCAGCAGCCCAGAAGACACAGATACGCAGTATTTT. Translation gives CASSPEDTDTQYF.

The V call is TRBV4-1, the J call TRBJ2-1; TRBD2 is a possible D gene (6 bases). CDR1 is MGHRA, CDR2 YSYEKL, per germline. Trimming took 1 base from V and 1 from J, leaving 11 bases between them. The CDR3 runs to 16 residues. CDR3 in amino acids: CASSQVGTQSYNEQFF. CDR3 sequence (DNA): TGCGCCAGCAGCCAAGTGGGGACTCAATCCTACAATGAGCAGTTCTTC.

The chain joins TRBV27 to TRBJ2-5; 7 positions match TRBD2. The end of the DNA fits TRBJ2-7 better, so the J call may be wrong. CDR1 and CDR2 from the germline V gene are MNHEY and SMNVEV (reference sequence). CDR3 size: 15 residues. The CDR3 here is CASSLSGGSSYEQYF. CDR3 bases: TGTGCCAGCAGTTTATCTGGCGGGAGCTCCTACGAGCAGTACTTC.

CDR3 sequence: CASSQPGLAGGRSWHEQFF. The CDR3 bases are TGCGCCAGCAGCCAACCGGGACTAGCGGGGGGCCGCTCATGGCATGAGCAGTTCTTC. The chain is built from TRBV4-1 and TRBJ2-1; 15 positions match TRBD2. CDR1 is MGHRA, CDR2 YSYEKL, per germline. The CDR3 has 19 residues. The V gene end was trimmed by 2 bases and the J gene end by 8 bases; junction bases not matched to a gene: 13.

V usage is TRBV9 and J usage is TRBJ2-5, with D hard to call. V was clipped by 6 bases and J by 0 bases, with 12 bases between them. Germline CDR1 and CDR2: SGDLS and YYNGEE. CDR3 length: 14 amino acids. CDR3 nucleotide sequence: TGTGCCAGCACCCCACACCTGTACCAAGAGACCCAGTACTTC. It specifies CASTPHLYQETQYF.

The gene calls are TRBV4-1 and TRBJ1-4, with D perhaps TRBD1 (6 bases). The germline CDR1 and CDR2 sequences are MGHRA and YSYEKL. The V end was cut by 6 bases, the J end by 8 bases, with 13 bases between. This CDR3 comprises 13 residues. The CDR3 sequence is CASRRTVGEKLFF. The CDR3 region has the DNA TGCGCCAGCAGGCGGACAGTCGGGGAAAAACTGTTTTTT.

The V and J genes are TRBV11-1 and TRBJ2-1; TRBD2 aligns across 13 bases. Trimming removed 2 bases from V and 7 bases from J; junction bases left unmatched: 5. The CDR3 contains 16 residues. The germline V gene encodes CDR1 SGHAT and CDR2 FQDESV (reference sequence). CDR3 nucleotide sequence: TGTGCCAGCAGCTTACAAACTAGCGGGGGGGCGAATGAGCAGTTCTTC. This codes for CASSLQTSGGANEQFF.

The J gene is TRBJ2-5, the V gene TRBV2; D remains unclear. CDR1 and CDR2 (germline): SNHLY, FYNNEI. Trimming took 3 bases from V and 5 from J, leaving 10 bases between them. CDR3 length: 13 residues. CDR3 protein: CASSEVAFETQYF. The CDR3 DNA is TGTGCCAGCAGTGAGGTAGCCTTCGAGACCCAGTACTTC.

The chain links TRBV7-6 to TRBJ2-3; 8 bases are a match to TRBD2. The germline CDR1 and CDR2 sequences are SGHVS and FNYEAQ. V dropped 4 bases and J dropped 4; count of bases not matched to a gene: 1. The CDR3 runs 13 residues. The CDR3 DNA reads as TGTGCCAGCAGCTGGACTAGCCCAGATACGCAGTATTTT. As protein: CASSWTSPDTQYF.

V usage is TRBV5-7 and J usage is TRBJ2-7; 8 bases fit TRBD1. TRBV5-7 is an open reading frame, and its role is uncertain. This CDR3 has 14 residues. With V trimmed by 4 bases and J by 6 bases, 9 bases remained unmatched. CDR3: CASSPVVGQAEQYF. CDR3 bases: TGTGCCAGCAGCCCCGTGGTGGGACAGGCCGAGCAGTACTTC.

The chain employs TRBV10-2 and TRBJ2-5; tentatively, D is TRBD2 (6 bases). V dropped 3 bases and J dropped 1 base, with 9 bases sitting between them. The CDR3 has 14 amino acids. CDR1 is WSHSY and CDR2 is SAAADI in the germline V gene. The CDR3 sequence is CASSDLRGQETQYF. The CDR3 DNA reads TGCGCCAGCAGTGATTTGCGGGGCCAAGAGACCCAGTACTTC.

The J gene is TRBJ2-2, the V gene TRBV6-5; TRBD1 aligns across 11 bases. The germline CDR1 and CDR2 sequences are MNHEY and SVGAGI. Germline trimming cut 10 bases from V and 9 bases from J; bases unmatched to any gene: 7. The CDR3 loop spans 13 amino acids. CDR3 coding DNA: TGTGCCATAGGGACAGGGGGGACCCGGGAGCTGTTTTTT. This translates into CAIGTGGTRELFF.

The CDR3 region has the DNA TGTGCCAGCGCAGGCTGGGCAGGGCCTCCGTTTTACGAGCAGTACTTC. It encodes CASAGWAGPPFYEQYF. The gene calls are TRBV14 and TRBJ2-7; a possible D gene is TRBD1 (5 bases). The V and J ends lost 8 bases and 4 bases respectively, with 24 bases between them. Per the germline V gene, CDR1 is SGHDN and CDR2 is FVKESK. The CDR3 runs 16 residues.

The chain is built from TRBV5-6 and TRBJ2-3; TRBD2 matches 8 bases. The CDR3 spans 15 residues. V lost 4 bases and J lost 2; bases outside the gene matches: 6. Germline V gene lookup returns CDR1 SGHDT and CDR2 YYEEEE. This chain's CDR3 is CASSLLAGHTDTQYF. For the CDR3, the DNA is TGTGCCAGCAGCCTTCTAGCGGGCCACACAGATACGCAGTATTTT.

J is TRBJ2-7 and V is TRBV7-9, with 7 bases that match TRBD1. CDR1 is SEHNR and CDR2 is FQNEAQ in the germline V gene (reference sequence). The CDR3 sequence is 13 residues long. V was clipped by 5 bases and J by 0 bases; unmatched bases: 1. CDR3 sequence: CASSGTDSYEQYF. CDR3 nucleotides: TGTGCCAGCAGCGGGACAGACTCCTACGAGCAGTACTTC.